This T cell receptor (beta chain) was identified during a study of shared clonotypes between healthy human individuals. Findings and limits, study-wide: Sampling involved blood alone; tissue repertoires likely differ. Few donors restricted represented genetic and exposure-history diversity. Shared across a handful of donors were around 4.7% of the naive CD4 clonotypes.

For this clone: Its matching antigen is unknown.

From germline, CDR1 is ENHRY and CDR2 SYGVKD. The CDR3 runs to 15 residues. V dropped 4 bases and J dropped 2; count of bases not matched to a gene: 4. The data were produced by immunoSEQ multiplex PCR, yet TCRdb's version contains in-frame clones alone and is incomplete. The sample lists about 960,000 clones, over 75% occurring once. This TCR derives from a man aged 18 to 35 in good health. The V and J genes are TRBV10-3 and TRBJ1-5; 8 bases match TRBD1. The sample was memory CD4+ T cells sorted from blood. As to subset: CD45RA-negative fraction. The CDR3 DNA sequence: TGTGCCATCAGTGCGGACAGGGCCGGCAATCAGCCCCAGCATTTT. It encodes CAISADRAGNQPQHF.